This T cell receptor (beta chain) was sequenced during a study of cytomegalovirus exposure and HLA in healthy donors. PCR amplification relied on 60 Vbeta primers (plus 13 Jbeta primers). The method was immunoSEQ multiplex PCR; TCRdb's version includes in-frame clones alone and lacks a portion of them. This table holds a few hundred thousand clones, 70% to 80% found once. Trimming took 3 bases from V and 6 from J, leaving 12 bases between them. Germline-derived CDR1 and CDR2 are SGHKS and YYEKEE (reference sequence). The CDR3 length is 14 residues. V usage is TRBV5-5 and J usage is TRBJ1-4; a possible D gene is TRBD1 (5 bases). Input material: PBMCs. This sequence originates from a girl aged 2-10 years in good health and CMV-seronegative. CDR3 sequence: CASSYMGGDEKLFF. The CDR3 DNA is TGTGCCAGCAGCTATATGGGGGGGGATGAAAAACTGTTTTTT. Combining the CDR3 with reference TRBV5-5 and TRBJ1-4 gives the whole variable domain DAGVTQSPTHLIKTRGQQVTLRCSPISGHKSVSWYQQVLGQGPQFIFQYYEKEERGRGNFPDRFSARQFPNYSSELNVNALLLGDSALYLCASSYMGGDEKLFFGSGTQLSVL.